The 26 T cell receptor beta chains in this list originate from one sample, sequenced in a study of regulatory T cells in long-lasting Graves disease. CDR3-region Arm-PCR and iRepertoire HTBI primers produced the TCR beta libraries. TCRdb re-called the multiplex PCR reads with MiXCR, one entry per CDR3 protein. The sample shows around 450,000 distinct CDR3 sequences, 14% to 15% of them seen only once. The time point is: newly diagnosed GD, antithyroid drugs for less than 3 months. The TCR library used RNA extracted from PBMCs. These data were also reused for a study on T cells in Graves' hyperthyroidism and ophthalmopathy.

The sample here was peripheral blood mononuclear cells (PBMCs), taken at new diagnosis, from a patient treated with antithyroid drugs. The receptors come from a woman aged 40 to 49 with Graves disease.

The chain links TRBV29-1 to TRBJ1-1; a possible D gene is TRBD1 (5 bases). CDR3 length: 12 amino acids. In germline, CDR1 is SQVTM, CDR2 ANQGSEA. The CDR3: CSGTEGNTEAFF. In DNA, the CDR3 is TGCAGTGGGACGGAGGGGAACACTGAAGCTTTCTTT.

About this clonotype: A much larger clone differs from this one at a single base, so this may be a read error. V usage is TRBV2 and J usage is TRBJ1-1; D might be TRBD1 (5 bases). Germline assignment: CDR1 SNHLY and CDR2 FYNNEI. Trimming removed 6 bases from V and 1 base from J, with 9 bases in between. The CDR3 is 13 residues long. CDR3 DNA: TGTGCCAGCAGACAGACAGAGAACACTGAAGCTTTCTTT. This sequence encodes CASRQTENTEAFF.

This clonotype was seen a few times. V gene TRBV27 combines with J gene TRBJ1-4; 8 bases are a match to TRBD1. The CDR3 has 17 residues. With V trimmed by 3 bases and J by 7 bases, 13 bases remained unmatched. Germline loops: CDR1 MNHEY, CDR2 SMNVEV (reference sequence). The CDR3 is CASSFSAGGGGTEKLFF. In DNA form, the CDR3 reads TGTGCCAGCAGTTTCAGTGCAGGGGGCGGGGGGACTGAAAAACTGTTTTTT.

The table lists this clonotype with many counts. The chain is built from TRBV5-6 and TRBJ1-1; D unclear. Germline values: CDR1 SGHDT, CDR2 YYEEEE. Trimming pared 3 bases from V and 6 bases from J, leaving 12 bases between. The CDR3 runs to 13 residues. CDR3 nucleotides: TGTGCCAGCAGCTCTACGCTTGGGCCTGAAGCTTTCTTT. This translates into CASSSTLGPEAFF.

This clonotype showed up many times. V usage is TRBV28 and J usage is TRBJ2-2; D is ambiguous. CDR3 size: 14 residues. V shed 3 bases and J shed 1 base, with 6 bases lying between them. CDR1 is MDHEN, CDR2 SYDVKM, per germline. CDR3 sequence: CASSFSMNTGELFF. The CDR3 DNA reads TGTGCCAGCAGTTTTTCTATGAACACCGGGGAGCTGTTTTTT.

This clonotype was recorded at least ten times. The rearrangement links TRBV7-6 to TRBJ2-5; 10 bases map to TRBD1. Germline V gene data show CDR1 as SGHVS and CDR2 as FNYEAQ. This CDR3 spans 15 amino acids. The V gene end was trimmed by 3 bases and the J gene end by 0 bases; junction bases not matched to a gene: 1. The CDR3 bases are TGTGCCAGCAGCTTGGGACAGGGGAACCAAGAGACCCAGTACTTC. The encoded protein is CASSLGQGNQETQYF.

This clonotype was counted a few times. V gene TRBV6-1 combines with J gene TRBJ1-2; tentatively, D is TRBD1 (6 bases). V was pared by 6 bases and J by 1 base, with 9 bases between. Germline V CDR1 and CDR2: MNHNS, SASEGT. The CDR3 spans 13 residues. The CDR3 spells CASSDRINYGYTF. The CDR3 coding sequence is TGTGCCAGCAGCGACAGGATTAACTATGGCTACACCTTC.

This clonotype was found many times. The V gene is TRBV19, the J gene TRBJ2-7; no reliable D call. The CDR3 spans 14 residues. Between the trimmed V and J ends, which lost 6 bases and 2 bases, there was a span of 14 bases. Germline CDR1 reads LNHDA; CDR2 reads SQIVND (reference sequence). The CDR3 region has the DNA TGTGCCAGTAGCCCTAGGATGAGCACCTACGAGCAGTACTTC. It is translated as CASSPRMSTYEQYF. The full variable domain, rest sourced from reference TRBV19 and TRBJ2-7, is DGGITQSPKYLFRKEGQNVTLSCEQNLNHDAMYWYRQDPGQGLRLIYYSQIVNDFQKGDIAEGYSVSREKKESFPLTVTSAQKNPTAFYLCASSPRMSTYEQYFGPGTRLTVT.

This clonotype was seen a few times. The chain carries TRBV28 and TRBJ2-7; D not certain. In germline, CDR1 is MDHEN, CDR2 SYDVKM. Trimming removed 3 bases at V and 6 bases at J, with 9 bases between. The CDR3 is 12 amino acids. The CDR3 DNA reads as TGTGCCAGCAGTTTCGGGTTGGGCGAGCAGTACTTC. Translating gives CASSFGLGEQYF.

This chain links TRBV7-9 with TRBJ2-5; D is uncertain. The CDR3 is 14 amino acids. CDR1 SEHNR and CDR2 FQNEAQ come from the germline V gene (reference sequence). V lost 1 base and J 7 bases, leaving 13 bases between the germline ends. The CDR3 here is CASSLDYNTGTQYF. The CDR3 nucleotides are TGTGCCAGCAGCTTAGATTACAATACGGGGACCCAGTACTTC. Together with reference TRBV7-9 and TRBJ2-5, the CDR3 gives the full variable domain: DTGVSQNPRHKITKRGQNVTFRCDPISEHNRLYWYRQTLGQGPEFLTYFQNEAQLEKSRLLSDRFSAERPKGSFSTLEIQRTEQGDSAMYLCASSLDYNTGTQYFGPGTRLLVL.

This clonotype was detected ten times or more. The chain recombines TRBV27 with TRBJ1-1; D is possibly TRBD1 (5 bases). This CDR3 contains 14 residues. Deletions cut 10 bases from V and 0 bases from J, with 15 bases between. Germline V CDR1 and CDR2: MNHEY, SMNVEV (reference sequence). This CDR3 is CATLGGVMNTEAFF. The DNA of the CDR3 is TGTGCCACCCTTGGGGGGGTCATGAACACTGAAGCTTTCTTT.

This clonotype showed up many times. V gene TRBV7-8 combines with J gene TRBJ2-3; D uncertain. Trimming stripped 5 bases from V and 1 base from J, with 13 bases between. Germline CDR1 reads SGHVS; CDR2 reads FQNEAQ. The CDR3 totals 15 residues. The CDR3 here is CASSGRLSGTDTQYF. The CDR3 nucleotides are TGTGCCAGCAGCGGCAGGTTGTCCGGCACAGATACGCAGTATTTT.

The chain uses TRBV7-6 and TRBJ2-1; tentatively, D is TRBD1 (7 bases). With the DNA end fitting TRBJ2-5 better, the J assignment may be wrong. There are 16 residues in the CDR3. Per germline, CDR1 SGHVS and CDR2 FNYEAQ. Written as DNA, the CDR3 is TGTGCCAGCAGCCCTCGACAGGGAGGTGCAGAAGAGACCCAGTACTTC. Residues: CASSPRQGGAEETQYF.

This clonotype was seen repeatedly, ten times or more. CDR3 sequence (DNA): TGCAGTGCTAGATCAGGACTAGGCACAGATACGCAGTATTTT. Its protein is CSARSGLGTDTQYF. The chain has TRBV20-1 and TRBJ2-3, with TRBD2 matching over 7 bases. Losses at the gene ends were 2 bases for V and 1 base for J; bases not matched to a gene: 3. Germline-derived CDR1 and CDR2 are DFQATT and SNEGSKA (reference sequence). The CDR3 runs 14 residues.

This clonotype was counted a few times. The chain recombines TRBV5-8 with TRBJ2-3, with 11 bases lining up with TRBD2. There are 18 residues in the CDR3. Germline loops: CDR1 SGHTS, CDR2 YDEGEE. The trim removed 0 bases at V and 0 bases at J, leaving 6 bases unmatched. This chain's CDR3 is CASSLGIAGGPSTDTQYF. CDR3 in DNA: TGTGCCAGCAGCTTGGGGATAGCGGGAGGGCCTAGCACAGATACGCAGTATTTT.

This clonotype was counted at least ten times. This chain uses TRBV12-3 or TRBV12-4 with TRBJ2-7; 7 bases fit TRBD1. Losses at the gene ends were 5 bases for V and 6 bases for J; bases not matched to a gene: 7. This CDR3 is 13 amino acids long. CDR3 sequence reads: CASSPGGRGEQYF. CDR3 DNA sequence: TGTGCCAGCAGTCCAGGGGGTAGAGGCGAGCAGTACTTC.

This clonotype was detected many times. The chain uses TRBV12-3 or TRBV12-4 and TRBJ2-5; no clear D gene. The CDR3 contains 16 residues. Trimming removed 0 bases from V and 4 bases from J, with 15 bases in between. For the CDR3, the DNA is TGTGCCAGCAGTTTAGCTTGGCAAGGCGCCCGAGAGACCCAGTACTTC. This codes for CASSLAWQGARETQYF.

Comments on this clonotype: This may come from a read error, since a much larger clone is one base off. V is TRBV6-2 or TRBV6-3 and J is TRBJ2-1, with D maybe TRBD2 (5 bases). Between the trimmed V and J ends, which lost 7 bases and 7 bases, there was a span of 8 bases. The germline V gene has CDR1 MNHEY and CDR2 SVGEGT. The CDR3 totals 11 residues. The CDR3 protein is CASILENEQFF. CDR3 nucleotide sequence: TGTGCCAGCATACTAGAGAATGAGCAGTTCTTC.

Ten or more counts support this clonotype. V and J are TRBV11-2 and TRBJ2-3; TRBD2 might be the D (8 bases). V shed 3 bases and J shed 6 bases, with 19 bases lying between them. The length of the CDR3 is 16 residues. Germline V gene lookup returns CDR1 SGHAT and CDR2 FQNNGV. The CDR3 DNA reads TGTGCCAGCAGCTTGGAAGCGGGAGAGGGGGCCGATACGCAGTATTTT. Its protein is CASSLEAGEGADTQYF.

In regard to this clonotype: This may arise from a read error, as a much more abundant clone is one base away. This chain joins TRBV5-1 and TRBJ2-6; possible D gene TRBD1, 6 bases. CDR3 length: 19 residues. Germline-derived CDR1 and CDR2 are SGHRS and YFSETQ. CDR3 loop: CASSWSTGPLDSGANVQTF. Here the CDR3 DNA reads TGCGCCAGCAGCTGGAGTACAGGGCCTCTAGACTCTGGGGCCAACGTCCAGACTTTC.

This clonotype was detected ten times or more. The V call is TRBV2, the J call TRBJ2-2; 15 bases agree with TRBD2. V was clipped by 6 bases and J by 6 bases; unmatched bases: 8. Germline V gives CDR1 SNHLY, CDR2 FYNNEI. There are 17 residues in the CDR3. This chain's CDR3 is CASRRGLAGGSAGELFF. CDR3 nucleotides: TGTGCCAGCAGGAGGGGACTAGCGGGAGGATCTGCCGGGGAGCTGTTTTTT.

The rearrangement joins TRBV6-5 to TRBJ2-7; 8 bases are shared with TRBD1. V lost 0 bases, J lost 4 bases, and 2 bases stayed unmatched. The CDR3 sequence is 14 residues long. The germline gives CDR1 MNHEY, CDR2 SVGAGI. Here the CDR3 reads CASSYSTGVYEQYF. The CDR3 DNA sequence: TGTGCCAGCAGTTACTCGACAGGGGTTTACGAGCAGTACTTC.

There are a few counts of this clonotype. This chain connects TRBV11-3 to TRBJ2-1; TRBD2 aligns across 12 bases. CDR1 and CDR2 (germline): SGHNT, YENEEA. V shed 1 base, J shed 9 bases, and the junction held 7 bases outside the gene matches. The CDR3 runs 16 residues. CDR3: CASSLVLGLAGGEQFF. CDR3 DNA sequence: TGTGCCAGCAGCTTAGTTTTGGGACTAGCGGGCGGTGAGCAGTTCTTC.

This clonotype was recorded at least ten times. The rearrangement joins TRBV7-8 to TRBJ2-3, with 7 nucleotides matching TRBD2. This CDR3 is 15 amino acids long. Germline trimming cut 5 bases from V and 3 bases from J; bases unmatched to any gene: 8. Per the germline V gene, CDR1 is SGHVS and CDR2 is FQNEAQ. The CDR3 coding sequence is TGTGCCAGCAGCCCACTAAACGGGAGGACAGATACGCAGTATTTT. Amino acid sequence: CASSPLNGRTDTQYF.

The J gene is TRBJ2-3, the V gene TRBV11-3, with 9 bases aligning to TRBD1. V was pared by 4 bases and J by 0 bases, with 5 bases of the junction left unmatched. Germline loops: CDR1 SGHNT, CDR2 YENEEA. This CDR3 comprises 16 residues. Here the CDR3 DNA reads TGTGCCAGCAGCTCCACCGGGACAGGGAGCACAGATACGCAGTATTTT. This translates into CASSSTGTGSTDTQYF.

The chain carries TRBV4-1 and TRBJ2-3, with 8 bases aligning to TRBD1. CDR1 is MGHRA, CDR2 YSYEKL, per germline. This CDR3 spans 17 amino acids. J gave up 0 bases and V 2 bases, and 7 bases lay outside the gene matches. The CDR3 loop is CASSQPRTGPSTDTQYF. Here the CDR3 DNA reads TGCGCCAGCAGCCAACCAAGGACAGGGCCTAGCACAGATACGCAGTATTTT.